The count of the clone carrying this T cell receptor beta chain is one. Its target is not known. This entry belongs to a study of cytomegalovirus exposure and HLA in healthy donors. General study results and limits: Among TCR sequences, most were rare, though some public TCRs appeared in many donors. 150 or so TCR beta chains were listed as cytomegalovirus-associated. TCR beta V- and J-gene trimming was later associated with a missense DCLRE1C variant. Later work found that TCR association rates differed between HLA loci; DRB1 had the most and HLA-C the fewest.

It was with 60 Vbeta and 13 Jbeta primers that the PCR ran. The method was immunoSEQ multiplex PCR; TCRdb's version includes in-frame clones alone and lacks a portion of them. The repertoire holds around 160,000 clones, with roughly 76% as singletons. V lost 1 base and J lost 4, with 11 bases in between. The CDR3 loop spans 16 amino acids. The germline V gene encodes CDR1 MGHRA and CDR2 YSYEKL. The chain has TRBV4-1 and TRBJ2-6, with a possible D match to TRBD1 (5 bases). The sequenced material came from PBMCs. The clonotype comes from a human donor in good health. The CDR3, as DNA: TGCGCCAGCAGCCAAGCGCAGGGCACGGGGGCCAACGTCCTGACTTTC. It codes for CASSQAQGTGANVLTF.